These 14 T cell receptor beta chains share one sample of origin, sequenced in a study of blood T cell repertoires in COVID-19 (TCRdb year 2020). Library preparation was by the immunoSEQ multiplex PCR assay. TCRdb retrieved this table from immuneACCESS and kept in-frame rearrangements only. Not all clones are present; in checked studies, unresolved V genes account for under half, and no reason is known for the remainder. Recorded for this sample are about 260,000 clones; around 90% of them occurred a single time. The ten biggest clones cover roughly 4.9% of the sample. Sample: peripheral blood. Receptors were obtained from a woman aged 55-70 years with COVID-19, enrolled during active disease.

This rearrangement joins TRBV7-9 to TRBJ1-2; tentatively, D is TRBD1 (5 bases). The CDR3 runs 13 residues. V was pared by 0 bases and J by 6 bases, with 8 bases between. Germline V gives CDR1 SEHNR, CDR2 FQNEAQ (reference sequence). CDR3 nucleotide sequence: TGTGCCAGCAGCTTAGCGCTCAGGGATGGCTACACCTTC. Its translation is CASSLALRDGYTF.

The chain carries TRBV4-2 and TRBJ2-5; 7 positions agree with TRBD2. From germline, CDR1 is LGHNA and CDR2 YNFKEQ. This CDR3 has 16 amino acids. Trimming at V came to 1 base and at J to 0 bases, leaving 5 bases not matched to a gene. CDR3 loop: CASSQVGGGYQETQYF. The CDR3 coding sequence is TGTGCCAGCAGCCAAGTAGGCGGGGGATACCAAGAGACCCAGTACTTC.

This CDR3 is CASSRPLFGQLYEKLFF. In DNA form, the CDR3 reads TGTGCCAGCAGCCGTCCCTTATTTGGACAGCTCTATGAAAAACTGTTTTTT. The V call is TRBV28, the J call TRBJ1-4, with D possibly TRBD1 on 6 matching bases. This CDR3 is built from 17 residues. The V and J ends lost 6 bases and 6 bases respectively, with 23 bases between them. CDR1 and CDR2 from the germline V gene are MDHEN and SYDVKM. The complete variable domain, with remaining parts taken from reference TRBV28 and TRBJ1-4, reads DVKVTQSSRYLVKRTGEKVFLECVQDMDHENMFWYRQDPGLGLRLIYFSYDVKMKEKGDIPEGYSVSREKKERFSLILESASTNQTSMYLCASSRPLFGQLYEKLFFGSGTQLSVL.

This chain links TRBV28 with TRBJ2-7; 7 nucleotides align to TRBD1. The CDR3 extends over 18 amino acids. Losses at the gene ends were 6 bases for V and 0 bases for J; bases not matched to a gene: 17. Per germline, CDR1 MDHEN and CDR2 SYDVKM. The CDR3 reads CASRTTGTVFRYSYEQYF. The CDR3 DNA follows: TGTGCCAGCAGAACTACCGGGACAGTCTTTCGCTACTCCTACGAGCAGTACTTC.

In its sample, this clone was seen once. The CDR3 region is CSASRPRGNSYEQYF. Here the CDR3 DNA reads TGCAGTGCTAGTCGTCCCCGAGGCAATTCCTACGAGCAGTACTTC. The chain links TRBV20-1 to TRBJ2-7; no clear D gene. Germline V gene data show CDR1 as DFQATT and CDR2 as SNEGSKA (reference sequence). V was pared by 3 bases and J by 1 base, with 16 bases between. CDR3 length: 15 amino acids.

This chain joins TRBV9 and TRBJ2-3; 7 nucleotides agree with TRBD1. The junction had 7 bases not matched to a gene; V was cut back by 0 bases and J by 6 bases. This CDR3 is 15 amino acids long. Germline CDR1 is SGDLS and CDR2 is YYNGEE. The CDR3, as DNA: TGTGCCAGCAGCGTAGTTGAGGGGGCCTGGGATACGCAGTATTTT. Residues: CASSVVEGAWDTQYF.

The chain carries TRBV3-1 (or the pseudogene TRBV3-2) and TRBJ1-4; the match to TRBD1 covers 9 bases. V lost 5 bases, J lost 5 bases, and 3 bases stayed unmatched. Germline values: CDR1 LGHDT, CDR2 YNNKEL (reference sequence). CDR3 size: 14 residues. The CDR3 reads CASSDGTGNEKLFF. DNA for the CDR3: TGTGCCAGCAGCGACGGGACAGGGAATGAAAAACTGTTTTTT.

J is TRBJ1-2 and V is TRBV10-1; 8 nucleotides match TRBD1. The CDR3 consists of 18 residues. Germline V gene sequence: CDR1 WNHNN, CDR2 SYGVQD (reference sequence). V lost 5 bases, J lost 2 bases, and 16 bases stayed unmatched. The CDR3 region is CASSPRGKKDRVNYGYTF. Here the CDR3 DNA reads TGCGCCAGCAGTCCAAGGGGTAAGAAGGACAGGGTAAACTATGGCTACACCTTC.

This clone was recorded once. The chain recombines TRBV6-5 with TRBJ2-5; 10 nucleotides align to TRBD2. The CDR3 consists of 15 residues. CDR1 is MNHEY and CDR2 is SVGAGI in the germline V gene. J was trimmed by 2 bases and V by 5 bases; bases with no gene match: 5. Here the CDR3 DNA reads TGTGCCAGCAGTCTAAGCGGGAGGGGGCAAGAGACCCAGTACTTC. Residues: CASSLSGRGQETQYF.

The rearrangement links TRBV19 to TRBJ1-5; TRBD1 matches 8 bases. Germline V lookup: CDR1 LNHDA, CDR2 SQIVND (reference sequence). The CDR3 contains 16 residues. V shed 5 bases and J 1 base; nucleotides not matched to a gene: 7. CDR3: CASSEYRGSSNQPQHF. CDR3 in DNA: TGTGCCAGTAGTGAGTACAGGGGGTCCAGCAATCAGCCCCAGCATTTT.

With regard to this clone: Other DNA sequences in this specimen translate into the identical CDR3. The CDR3 DNA sequence: TGTGCCAGCTCACCAGGTCAGGGAATGAACACTGAAGCTTTCTTT. Translation: CASSPGQGMNTEAFF. The rearrangement joins TRBV18 to TRBJ1-1, with TRBD1 as a possible D gene (5 bases). The CDR3 covers 15 residues. Trimming removed 2 bases from V and 0 bases from J, with 10 bases in between. Germline CDR1 KGHSH, CDR2 LQKENI. The complete variable domain, with remaining parts taken from reference TRBV18 and TRBJ1-1, reads NAGVMQNPRHLVRRRGQEARLRCSPMKGHSHVYWYRQLPEEGLKFMVYLQKENIIDESGMPKERFSAEFPKEGPSILRIQQVVRGDSAAYFCASSPGQGMNTEAFFGQGTRLTVV.

The rearrangement joins TRBV6-1 to TRBJ1-4; TRBD1 matches at 8 bases. Per germline, CDR1 MNHNS and CDR2 SASEGT. The V segment lost 3 bases and the J segment 2 bases; nucleotides outside the gene matches: 5. The CDR3 sequence is 16 residues long. The CDR3 bases are TGTGCCAGCAGTGACCCCTCAGGGGGCACTAATGAAAAACTGTTTTTT. Translation gives CASSDPSGGTNEKLFF.

As for this clone: Relative to the germline gene, one junction end is altered; a read error may explain this. This chain links TRBV30 with TRBJ1-1; D unclear. The CDR3 has 12 amino acids. The germline CDR1 and CDR2 sequences are GTSNPN and SVGIG (reference sequence). CDR3 nucleotides: TGTGCCTGGAGTATGGAGAACACTGGAGCTTTCTTT. This translates into CAWSMENTGAFF. Based on the CDR3 plus reference TRBV30 and TRBJ1-1, the full variable domain is SQTIHQWPATLVQPVGSPLSLECTVEGTSNPNLYWYRQAAGRGLQLLFYSVGIGQISSEVPQNLSASRPQDRQFILSSKKLLLSDSGFYLCAWSMENTGAFFGQGTRLTVV.

This clone was recorded a few times. The chain has TRBV10-2 and TRBJ2-7; a weak D match, TRBD2 (7 bases). The CDR3 is 16 amino acids. Germline V gene lookup returns CDR1 WSHSY and CDR2 SAAADI. Trimming shortened V by 9 bases and J by 0 bases, and 21 bases separated the two germline ends. CDR3 sequence reads: CARVGVGGVYSYEQYF. The CDR3 DNA follows: TGCGCCAGGGTAGGAGTAGGGGGGGTCTACTCCTACGAGCAGTACTTC.